This T cell receptor beta chain was sequenced during a study of cytomegalovirus exposure and HLA in healthy donors. Measured with immunoSEQ multiplex PCR; TCRdb has only the in-frame clones, and not every one. The table has some 71,000 clones, 85% to 95% seen once; the top ten hold roughly 1%. Notes on the study in general: The majority of TCR sequences were rare, yet some public TCRs appeared in many donors. The study recorded 160 or so TCR beta chains that were cytomegalovirus-associated.

The CDR3 has 14 residues. Germline loops: CDR1 SGHVS, CDR2 FQNEAQ. The ends were cut back, 1 base at V and 3 bases at J, with 7 bases in the middle. As to this clone: The antigen is undetermined.

An approximately 120-subject validation cohort, separate from the approximately 670-subject first cohort, supplied the donors. This sequence joins TRBV7-8 and TRBJ2-1; D unclear. The sequencing sample was made of PBMCs. This TCR was recovered from a woman aged 18-29 years in good health and CMV-seronegative. CDR3 sequence reads: CASSLVTVYNEQFF. CDR3 sequence (DNA): TGTGCCAGCAGCTTAGTCACAGTCTACAATGAGCAGTTCTTC.